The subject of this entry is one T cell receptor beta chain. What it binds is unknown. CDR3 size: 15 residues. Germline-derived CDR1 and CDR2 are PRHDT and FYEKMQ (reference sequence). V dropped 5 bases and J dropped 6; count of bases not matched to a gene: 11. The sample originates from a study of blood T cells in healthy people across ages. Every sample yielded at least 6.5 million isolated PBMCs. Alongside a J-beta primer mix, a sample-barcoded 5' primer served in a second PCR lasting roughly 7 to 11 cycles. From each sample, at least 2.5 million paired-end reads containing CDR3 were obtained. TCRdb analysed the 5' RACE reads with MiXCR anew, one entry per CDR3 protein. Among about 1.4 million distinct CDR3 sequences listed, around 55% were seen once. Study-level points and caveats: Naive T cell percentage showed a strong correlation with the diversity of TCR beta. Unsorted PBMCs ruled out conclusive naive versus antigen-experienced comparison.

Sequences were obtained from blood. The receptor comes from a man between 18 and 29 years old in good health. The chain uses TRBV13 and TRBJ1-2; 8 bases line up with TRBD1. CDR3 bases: TGTGCCAGCAGCCTCGGACAGGGAGGTTACGATGGCTACACCTTC. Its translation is CASSLGQGGYDGYTF. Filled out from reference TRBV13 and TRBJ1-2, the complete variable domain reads AAGVIQSPRHLIKEKRETATLKCYPIPRHDTVYWYQQGPGQDPQFLISFYEKMQSDKGSIPDRFSAQQFSDYHSELNMSSLELGDSALYFCASSLGQGGYDGYTFGSGTRLTVV.